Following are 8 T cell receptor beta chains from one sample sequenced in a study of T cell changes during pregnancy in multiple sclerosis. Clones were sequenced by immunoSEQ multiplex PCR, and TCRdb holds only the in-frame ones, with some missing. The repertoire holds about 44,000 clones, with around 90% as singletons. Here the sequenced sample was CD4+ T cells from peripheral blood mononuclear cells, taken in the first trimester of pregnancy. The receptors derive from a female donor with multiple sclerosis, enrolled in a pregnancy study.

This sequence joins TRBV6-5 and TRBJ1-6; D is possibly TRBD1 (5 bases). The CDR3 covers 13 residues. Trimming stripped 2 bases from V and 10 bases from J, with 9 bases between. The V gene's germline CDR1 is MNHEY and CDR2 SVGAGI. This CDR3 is CASSYGGKSPLHF. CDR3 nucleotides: TGTGCCAGCAGTTACGGGGGGAAATCACCCCTCCACTTT.

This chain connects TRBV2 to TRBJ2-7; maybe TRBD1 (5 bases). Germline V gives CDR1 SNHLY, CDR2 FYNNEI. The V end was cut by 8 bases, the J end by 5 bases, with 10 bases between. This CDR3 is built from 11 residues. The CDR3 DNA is TGTGCCAGCTCTGGGGCGGACGAGCAGTACTTC. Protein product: CASSGADEQYF.

The CDR3 DNA reads TGTGCCAGCAGCATAAGCGGGAGGGGTTACGAGCAGTACTTC. Its protein product is CASSISGRGYEQYF. The rearrangement joins TRBV11-2 to TRBJ2-7; 10 positions agree with TRBD2. This CDR3 spans 14 amino acids. Trimming at V came to 5 bases and at J to 4 bases, leaving 5 bases not matched to a gene. CDR1 SGHAT and CDR2 FQNNGV come from the germline V gene.

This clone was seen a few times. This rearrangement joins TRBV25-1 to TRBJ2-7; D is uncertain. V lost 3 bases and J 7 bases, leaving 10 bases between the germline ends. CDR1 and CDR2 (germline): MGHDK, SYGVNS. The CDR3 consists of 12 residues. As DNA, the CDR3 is TGTGCCAGCAGTGAGTTTACGAGGGAGCAGTACTTC. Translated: CASSEFTREQYF.

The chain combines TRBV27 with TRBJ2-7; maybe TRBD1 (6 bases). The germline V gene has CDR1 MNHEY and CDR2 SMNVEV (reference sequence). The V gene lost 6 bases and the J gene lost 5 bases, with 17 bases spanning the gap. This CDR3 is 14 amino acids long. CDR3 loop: CASRRSGARHEQYF. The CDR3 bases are TGTGCCAGCAGGAGGTCAGGGGCGCGCCACGAGCAGTACTTC.

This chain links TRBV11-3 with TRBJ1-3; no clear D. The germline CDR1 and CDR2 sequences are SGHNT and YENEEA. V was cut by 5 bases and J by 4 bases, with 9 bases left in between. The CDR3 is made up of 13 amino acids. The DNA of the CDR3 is TGTGCCAGCAGCCTAGGAGGGGGAAACACCATATATTTT. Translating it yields CASSLGGGNTIYF.

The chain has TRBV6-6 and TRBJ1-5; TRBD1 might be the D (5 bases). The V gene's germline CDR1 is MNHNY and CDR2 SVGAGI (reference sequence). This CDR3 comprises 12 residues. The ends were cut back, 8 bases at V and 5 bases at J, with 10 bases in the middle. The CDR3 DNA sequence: TGTGCCAGCCGCGGGGGGGATCAGCCCCAGCATTTT. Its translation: CASRGGDQPQHF.

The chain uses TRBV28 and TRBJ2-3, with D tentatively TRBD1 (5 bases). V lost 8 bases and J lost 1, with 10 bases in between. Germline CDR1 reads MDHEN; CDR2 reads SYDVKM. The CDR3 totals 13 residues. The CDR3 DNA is TGTGCCAGCGGGCAGGGTGGCACAGATACGCAGTATTTT. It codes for CASGQGGTDTQYF.